The 17 T cell receptor beta chains reported below all come from one sample, sequenced in a study of PD-L1 blockade in urothelial cancer (TCRdb year 2017). Libraries were constructed by the immunoSEQ multiplex PCR assay. In its TCRdb copy, this immuneACCESS table keeps in-frame sequences only and misses some clones. Where compared with another copy, unresolved V genes explain less than half of these, and the others have no known cause. The sample table contains approximately 51,000 clones; only one count was recorded for roughly 84% of them. The ten largest clonotypes hold around 22% of the sample. The time point label, read with the paper, signifies: pretreatment peripheral blood. Sequences were derived from PBMCs, sampled around atezolizumab (anti-PD-L1) treatment. These receptors were collected from a man aged 60 to 75 with urothelial cancer.

J is TRBJ2-5 and V is TRBV18; 7 bases match TRBD2. The CDR3 length is 16 residues. Trimming cost V 3 bases and J 2 bases; bases outside gene matches: 9. Germline-derived CDR1 and CDR2 are KGHSH and LQKENI. The CDR3 nucleotides are TGTGCCAGCTCACCGGTTCGCGGGCGGGGGCAAGAGACCCAGTACTTC. This gives the protein CASSPVRGRGQETQYF. Drawing the rest from reference TRBV18 and TRBJ2-5, the complete variable domain is NAGVMQNPRHLVRRRGQEARLRCSPMKGHSHVYWYRQLPEEGLKFMVYLQKENIIDESGMPKERFSAEFPKEGPSILRIQQVVRGDSAAYFCASSPVRGRGQETQYFGPGTRLLVL.

With regard to this clone: The same CDR3 is also encoded by other DNA sequences in this sample. The chain couples TRBV30 to TRBJ1-6, with D perhaps matching TRBD1 (6 bases). V was clipped by 5 bases and J by 7 bases, with 12 bases between them. This CDR3 is built from 13 residues. Germline values: CDR1 GTSNPN, CDR2 SVGIG (reference sequence). CDR3: CAWGTGLNSPLHF. The CDR3 region has the DNA TGTGCCTGGGGAACAGGGTTAAATTCACCCCTCCACTTT.

The chain links TRBV19 to TRBJ1-6; 7 nucleotides agree with TRBD1. With V trimmed by 8 bases and J by 7 bases, 8 bases remained unmatched. CDR1 is LNHDA, CDR2 SQIVND, per germline (reference sequence). This CDR3 has 14 amino acids. The CDR3 DNA reads TGTGCCAGTCGCCCCGGGACAGCGAATTCACCCCTCCACTTT. Its protein product is CASRPGTANSPLHF.

The rearrangement uses TRBV7-8 and TRBJ2-1; TRBD2 matches 10 bases. CDR1 and CDR2 from the germline V gene are SGHVS and FQNEAQ. The V gene end was trimmed by 6 bases and the J gene end by 4 bases; junction bases not matched to a gene: 6. The CDR3 extends over 15 amino acids. DNA for the CDR3: TGTGCCAGCAGGACAGCGGGAGGGGAGTACAATGAGCAGTTCTTC. Its protein product is CASRTAGGEYNEQFF.

DNA for the CDR3: TGTGCCAGCAGTGTCACAGGGGCATTGGTGGACGAGCAGTACTTC. Its protein is CASSVTGALVDEQYF. This chain joins TRBV6-6 and TRBJ2-7; TRBD1 aligns across 7 bases. The CDR3 runs 15 residues. Germline V CDR1 and CDR2: MNHNY, SVGAGI (reference sequence). The V and J ends lost 5 bases and 5 bases, in that order; junction bases with no gene match: 12.

V gene TRBV2 combines with J gene TRBJ2-3, with a tentative D call TRBD2 (6 bases). V was clipped by 6 bases and J by 0 bases, with 16 bases between them. Germline V gene sequence: CDR1 SNHLY, CDR2 FYNNEI. The CDR3 totals 16 residues. DNA for the CDR3: TGTGCCAGCAGACCCGGGAGAGCTTTTAGCACAGATACGCAGTATTTT. Translated, it gives CASRPGRAFSTDTQYF.

The chain combines TRBV11-3 with TRBJ2-1; maybe TRBD2 (6 bases). V lost 4 bases to trimming and J lost 8 bases, with 15 bases between them. CDR3 size: 14 residues. In germline, CDR1 is SGHNT, CDR2 YENEEA. CDR3 coding DNA: TGTGCCAGCAGCTCCCCGCGGGGCAATGATGAGCAGTTCTTC. This gives the protein CASSSPRGNDEQFF.

This clone came up once. V usage is TRBV5-1 and J usage is TRBJ2-7; 9 bases line up with TRBD1. V was pared by 1 base and J by 6 bases, with 8 bases of the junction left unmatched. The germline gives CDR1 SGHRS, CDR2 YFSETQ. The CDR3 runs to 15 residues. CDR3 sequence: CASSLLGQGISEQYF. The CDR3 DNA reads as TGCGCCAGCAGCTTGCTAGGACAGGGGATCAGCGAGCAGTACTTC.

The chain carries TRBV5-1 and TRBJ2-7; D perhaps matches TRBD1 (5 bases). This CDR3 comprises 14 residues. Trimming removed 4 bases at V and 3 bases at J, with 14 bases between. In germline, CDR1 is SGHRS, CDR2 YFSETQ. The CDR3, as DNA: TGCGCCAGCAGCATAACTTCGCAGGGCTACGAGCAGTACTTC. Translating gives CASSITSQGYEQYF. The full variable domain, with the rest looked up from reference TRBV5-1 and TRBJ2-7, is KAGVTQTPRYLIKTRGQQVTLSCSPISGHRSVSWYQQTPGQGLQFLFEYFSETQRNKGNFPGRFSGRQFSNSRSEMNVSTLELGDSALYLCASSITSQGYEQYFGPGTRLTVT.

The CDR3 DNA reads TGTGCCAGCTCACCAGGGACTCTGAACACTGAAGCTTTCTTT. It codes for CASSPGTLNTEAFF. V usage is TRBV18 and J usage is TRBJ1-1, with D tentatively TRBD1 (5 bases). V lost 2 bases and J lost 0, with 7 bases in between. Germline loops: CDR1 KGHSH, CDR2 LQKENI. The CDR3 length is 14 residues.

V is TRBV9 and J is TRBJ2-5; D is possibly TRBD1 (5 bases). There are 15 residues in the CDR3. Trimming shortened V by 3 bases and J by 2 bases, and 14 bases separated the two germline ends. Germline-derived CDR1 and CDR2 are SGDLS and YYNGEE. The CDR3 protein is CASSAGDRTQETQYF. The CDR3 coding sequence is TGTGCCAGCAGCGCAGGAGACAGAACACAAGAGACCCAGTACTTC.

In this sample, this clone turned up many times. The V and J genes are TRBV5-1 and TRBJ1-1, with 11 positions matching TRBD1. Per germline, CDR1 SGHRS and CDR2 YFSETQ. The CDR3 sequence is 14 residues long. J gave up 4 bases and V 8 bases, and 7 bases lay outside the gene matches. The CDR3 here is CASGQGAGRTEAFF. CDR3 sequence (DNA): TGCGCCAGTGGACAGGGGGCAGGTCGCACTGAAGCTTTCTTT.

The chain joins TRBV2 to TRBJ1-1; D not resolved. This CDR3 has 13 residues. V was trimmed by 6 bases and J by 1 base, leaving 9 bases between them. Germline V gene sequence: CDR1 SNHLY, CDR2 FYNNEI. The CDR3 protein is CASRTGENTEAFF. DNA for the CDR3: TGTGCCAGCAGGACCGGGGAGAACACTGAAGCTTTCTTT. Filled out from reference TRBV2 and TRBJ1-1, the complete variable domain reads EPEVTQTPSHQVTQMGQEVILRCVPISNHLYFYWYRQILGQKVEFLVSFYNNEISEKSEIFDDQFSVERPDGSNFTLKIRSTKLEDSAMYFCASRTGENTEAFFGQGTRLTVV.

The V call is TRBV7-9, the J call TRBJ1-5, with D possibly being TRBD1 (5 bases). CDR1 is SEHNR and CDR2 is FQNEAQ in the germline V gene (reference sequence). Trimming shortened V by 3 bases and J by 6 bases, and 9 bases separated the two germline ends. The CDR3 runs 13 residues. The CDR3 spells CASSLGTGQPQHF. As DNA, the CDR3 is TGTGCCAGCAGCTTGGGGACTGGTCAGCCCCAGCATTTT.

In DNA form, the CDR3 reads TGTGCCAGCAGCTTAAACAGGGGGGCCTACGAGCAGTACTTC. Encoded protein: CASSLNRGAYEQYF. The rearrangement joins TRBV27 to TRBJ2-7; TRBD1 aligns across 8 bases. V shed 6 bases and J 2 bases; nucleotides not matched to a gene: 6. In germline, CDR1 is MNHEY, CDR2 SMNVEV (reference sequence). The CDR3 length is 14 residues.

V gene TRBV18 combines with J gene TRBJ1-6; D is uncertain. The length of the CDR3 is 14 residues. The germline V gene encodes CDR1 KGHSH and CDR2 LQKENI. The V end was cut by 1 base, the J end by 10 bases, with 11 bases between. The CDR3 loop reads CASSPLLGGSPLHF. CDR3 coding DNA: TGTGCCAGCTCACCACTCCTTGGAGGCTCACCCCTCCACTTT.

This clone was seen only a few times. The chain links TRBV6-1 to TRBJ2-7; 8 bases match TRBD2. The CDR3 is 14 amino acids. Germline V lookup: CDR1 MNHNS, CDR2 SASEGT. V lost 4 bases, J lost 3 bases, and 5 bases stayed unmatched. The CDR3 is CASSGTSGLYEQYF. DNA of the CDR3: TGTGCCAGCAGTGGCACTAGCGGACTCTACGAGCAGTACTTC.